This T cell receptor (beta chain) came from a study of shared clonotypes between healthy human individuals. The germline V gene encodes CDR1 SNHLY and CDR2 FYNNEI. The CDR3 sequence is 15 residues long. The V end lost 4 bases, the J end lost 5 bases, and 16 bases lay between the germline ends. Comment on this clone: The antigen remains undetermined.

General observations from the study: Compared with memory subsets, naive subsets generally had larger estimated richness.

Running of the assay took place at deep level. Data came from immunoSEQ multiplex PCR; TCRdb stores just in-frame clones and leaves some out. The data show 850,000 to 1,200,000 clones, about 75% seen once. The sequence derives from a man aged 18 to 29 in good health. This rearrangement joins TRBV2 to TRBJ2-3; weak D call: TRBD2 (5 bases). The sample consisted of memory CD4+ T cells sorted from blood. The subset here: CD45RA-negative fraction. DNA of the CDR3: TGTGCCAGCAGTGGGGAGACCGGACCGCTAGATACGCAGTATTTT. Its translation is CASSGETGPLDTQYF.